A selection of T cell receptor beta chains follows, all from one sample in a study of blood T cell repertoires in COVID-19. Clones were read by immunoSEQ multiplex PCR, and TCRdb kept only the in-frame ones, dropping some. The data contain some 31,000 clones, over 90% of them singletons. The sequenced material came from peripheral blood. The receptors stem from a human donor in a cohort sampled during active COVID-19. Each CDR3 is given with its conserved first and last residue. Each record gives: V gene, CDR3 protein.

v_call: TRBV7-2
cdr3_aa: CASSFTGGSTEAFF

v_call: TRBV7-9
cdr3_aa: CASSFVGISYEQYF

v_call: TRBV7-3
cdr3_aa: CASSFGLAGYSRGEQYF

v_call: TRBV5-6
cdr3_aa: CASSEQTDTQYF

v_call: TRBV9
cdr3_aa: CASSVNSRGGKYGYTF

v_call: TRBV24-1
cdr3_aa: CATSDSDYYNEQFF

v_call: TRBV4-2
cdr3_aa: CASSQDLESYNEQFF

v_call: TRBV21-1
cdr3_aa: CASSARGTLGCTDTQYF

v_call: TRBV6-5
cdr3_aa: CAAGPGEKLFF

v_call: TRBV6-6
cdr3_aa: CASSGGYGYTF

v_call: TRBV6-1
cdr3_aa: CASSEAGSTLHF

v_call: TRBV7-6
cdr3_aa: CASSLSTGAPAPLHF

v_call: TRBV2
cdr3_aa: CASRTTGGVQETQYF

v_call: TRBV5-4
cdr3_aa: CASSSIRVDAGELFF

v_call: TRBV19
cdr3_aa: CASSIVPHWTPHLKNRGPTGELFF

v_call: TRBV7-3
cdr3_aa: CASSLGTGGASNEQFF